These 23 T cell receptor beta chains were all obtained from the same sample, sequenced in a study of blood T cell repertoires in COVID-19. TCRdb's table, derived via immunoSEQ multiplex PCR, lists solely in-frame clones and lacks some. Of around 72,000 clones listed, approximately 86% were seen once; the top ten hold over 25%. The sequenced material came from peripheral blood. The receptors were sampled from a man between 50 and 59 years old with acute or convalescent COVID-19.

V usage is TRBV5-1 and J usage is TRBJ2-1; D unclear. This CDR3 is 15 amino acids long. Trimming removed 2 bases from V and 0 bases from J, with 9 bases in between. Looked up from germline, CDR1 is SGHRS and CDR2 is YFSETQ. Here the CDR3 reads CASSLLQSSYNEQFF. The CDR3 coding sequence is TGCGCCAGCAGCTTACTCCAAAGCTCCTACAATGAGCAGTTCTTC.

V is TRBV19 and J is TRBJ1-2; 7 bases fit TRBD1. CDR1 is LNHDA and CDR2 is SQIVND in the germline V gene (reference sequence). The CDR3 length is 14 residues. V shed 7 bases and J 0 bases; nucleotides not matched to a gene: 5. The CDR3 coding sequence is TGTGCCAGTACCCTCGGGACAGCTAACTATGGCTACACCTTC. Amino acids: CASTLGTANYGYTF.

The CDR3 loop reads CASSGQGITEAFF. In DNA form, the CDR3 reads TGTGCCAGCAGTGGCCAGGGGATTACTGAAGCTTTCTTT. This chain uses TRBV27 with TRBJ1-1, with TRBD1 as a possible D gene (6 bases). The V end lost 5 bases, the J end lost 5 bases, and 12 bases lay between the germline ends. CDR1 is MNHEY, CDR2 SMNVEV, per germline (reference sequence). The length of the CDR3 is 13 residues.

This clone was seen only a few times. This CDR3 is CASSFGGARETQYF. The CDR3 DNA sequence: TGTGCCAGCAGTTTTGGGGGGGCGAGAGAGACCCAGTACTTC. The gene calls are TRBV28 and TRBJ2-5; TRBD2 might be the D (7 bases). The CDR3 extends over 14 amino acids. CDR1 is MDHEN, CDR2 SYDVKM, per germline. Trimming pared 3 bases from V and 4 bases from J, leaving 12 bases between. Full variable domain (outside the CDR3, taken from reference TRBV28 and TRBJ2-5): DVKVTQSSRYLVKRTGEKVFLECVQDMDHENMFWYRQDPGLGLRLIYFSYDVKMKEKGDIPEGYSVSREKKERFSLILESASTNQTSMYLCASSFGGARETQYFGPGTRLLVL.

This clone occurred a few times. The chain carries TRBV6-5 and TRBJ1-4; 7 positions agree with TRBD1. The CDR3 totals 14 residues. Trimming took 6 bases from V and 4 from J; bases not matched to a gene: 5. The germline CDR1 and CDR2 sequences are MNHEY and SVGAGI. The CDR3 reads CASRPRGLNEKLFF. CDR3 nucleotides: TGTGCCAGCAGACCGAGGGGGCTTAATGAAAAACTGTTTTTT.

The count of this clone is one. The chain links TRBV7-2 to TRBJ2-7, with D possibly matching TRBD1 (6 bases). The V and J ends lost 4 bases and 1 base respectively, with 11 bases between them. The CDR3 extends over 14 amino acids. Germline loops: CDR1 SGHTA, CDR2 FQGNSA. The CDR3, as DNA: TGTGCCAGCAGCTCCGCCAGGGGTTCCTACGAGCAGTACTTC. It codes for CASSSARGSYEQYF.

This clone was found once. This chain connects TRBV6-6 to TRBJ1-1; unclear D gene. The V gene's germline CDR1 is MNHNY and CDR2 SVGAGI (reference sequence). The CDR3 contains 14 residues. V was clipped by 6 bases and J by 1 base, with 12 bases between them. The CDR3 DNA is TGTGCCAGCAGGGGTGCGGCGGGGAACACTGAAGCTTTCTTT. Translating it yields CASRGAAGNTEAFF.

This chain links TRBV5-4 with TRBJ2-1, with a possible D match to TRBD2 (5 bases). Deletions cut 2 bases from V and 9 bases from J, with 9 bases between. Germline CDR1 is SGHNT and CDR2 is YYREEE (reference sequence). The CDR3 has 12 amino acids. CDR3 nucleotide sequence: TGTGCCAGCAGCTTTTTCCGGGGTGAGCAGTTCTTC. It translates to CASSFFRGEQFF.

J is TRBJ1-2 and V is TRBV30, with 10 bases matching TRBD1. The germline gives CDR1 GTSNPN, CDR2 SVGIG (reference sequence). V shed 7 bases, J shed 7 bases, and the junction held 9 bases outside the gene matches. The CDR3 has 13 residues. As DNA, the CDR3 is TGTGCCTCCACACGACAGGGGGCTTTTGGCTACACCTTC. This codes for CASTRQGAFGYTF.

For this clone: A junction end diverges from the germline sequence, so it may reflect a read error. The rearrangement uses TRBV7-2 and TRBJ1-2; D gene ambiguous. Germline CDR1 is SGHTA and CDR2 is FQGNSA. CDR3 length equals 14 residues. The CDR3 nucleotides are TGTGCCAGCAGTTTAGGCGGATCCAACTATGGCTACACCTTC. Translation gives CASSLGGSNYGYTF.

The chain uses TRBV9 and TRBJ1-2; D possibly corresponds to TRBD1 (6 bases). Germline CDR1 SGDLS, CDR2 YYNGEE. The CDR3 spans 17 residues. V was pared by 3 bases and J by 1 base, with 19 bases between. The CDR3 reads CASSEPNGQSDNYGYTF. CDR3 coding DNA: TGTGCCAGCAGCGAGCCTAACGGACAGTCAGATAACTATGGCTACACCTTC.

The chain couples TRBV19 to TRBJ1-6; 8 bases map to TRBD1. Germline V gene data show CDR1 as LNHDA and CDR2 as SQIVND (reference sequence). This CDR3 region has 18 residues. Germline trimming cut 1 base from V and 2 bases from J; bases unmatched to any gene: 7. CDR3 coding DNA: TGTGCCAGTAGTATAGTTTTTCAGGGGGCCGCCTATAATTCACCCCTCCACTTT. Translating it yields CASSIVFQGAAYNSPLHF.

This chain links TRBV19 with TRBJ2-1; 8 nucleotides line up with TRBD2. This CDR3 is built from 14 residues. Germline V gene sequence: CDR1 LNHDA, CDR2 SQIVND (reference sequence). V was clipped by 4 bases and J by 5 bases; unmatched bases: 4. DNA of the CDR3: TGTGCCAGTAGTACCGCGGGGGGTGACAATGAGCAGTTCTTC. Its protein product is CASSTAGGDNEQFF. Drawing the rest from reference TRBV19 and TRBJ2-1, the complete variable domain is DGGITQSPKYLFRKEGQNVTLSCEQNLNHDAMYWYRQDPGQGLRLIYYSQIVNDFQKGDIAEGYSVSREKKESFPLTVTSAQKNPTAFYLCASSTAGGDNEQFFGPGTRLTVL.

The chain links TRBV2 to TRBJ2-6, with 9 bases fitting TRBD1. The CDR3 length is 17 residues. Germline assignment: CDR1 SNHLY and CDR2 FYNNEI. V was pared by 5 bases and J by 2 bases, with 7 bases of the junction left unmatched. CDR3 in amino acids: CASSYTTGGPGANVLTF. CDR3 DNA: TGTGCCAGCAGTTACACCACAGGGGGCCCTGGGGCCAACGTCCTGACTTTC.

This clone has a single count. V is TRBV7-8 and J is TRBJ2-7; 8 nucleotides line up with TRBD2. The CDR3 extends over 15 amino acids. After removal of 3 bases from V and 3 bases from J, the junction contained 7 bases not matched to a gene. Germline V lookup: CDR1 SGHVS, CDR2 FQNEAQ. The CDR3 reads CASSFPLAAIYEQYF. The CDR3 nucleotides read TGTGCCAGCAGCTTCCCACTAGCGGCAATCTACGAGCAGTACTTC.

The chain uses TRBV7-9 and TRBJ2-2, with unresolved D. This CDR3 region has 14 residues. The V end lost 3 bases, the J end lost 1 base, and 6 bases lay between the germline ends. Germline V gene lookup returns CDR1 SEHNR and CDR2 FQNEAQ (reference sequence). The CDR3 DNA follows: TGTGCCAGCAGCTTCGGTATGAACACCGGGGAGCTGTTTTTT. This sequence encodes CASSFGMNTGELFF.

This clone is a singleton in its sample. The rearrangement joins TRBV5-1 to TRBJ2-2; 7 bases are shared with TRBD1. From germline, CDR1 is SGHRS and CDR2 YFSETQ. The V gene end was trimmed by 2 bases and the J gene end by 3 bases; junction bases not matched to a gene: 1. There are 14 residues in the CDR3. The CDR3 coding sequence is TGCGCCAGCAGCTTCGGACAGGACACCGGGGAGCTGTTTTTT. Amino acids: CASSFGQDTGELFF.

This rearrangement joins TRBV7-9 to TRBJ1-1, with D hard to call. V shed 5 bases and J shed 4 bases, with 17 bases lying between them. There are 15 residues in the CDR3. CDR1 is SEHNR, CDR2 FQNEAQ, per germline (reference sequence). CDR3 in amino acids: CASSLVGVRGTEAFF. DNA of the CDR3: TGTGCCAGCAGCCTGGTCGGGGTTCGGGGCACTGAAGCTTTCTTT.

The rearrangement links TRBV12-5 to TRBJ1-1; the D is unclear. The V gene's germline CDR1 is LGHNT and CDR2 FRNRAP. V was shortened by 6 bases and J by 0 bases, with 14 bases between the two germline ends. The CDR3 length is 15 residues. CDR3 residues: CASGPRNSMNTEAFF. The CDR3 DNA reads as TGTGCTAGTGGCCCACGTAACTCCATGAACACTGAAGCTTTCTTT.

The rearrangement uses TRBV30 and TRBJ2-2; TRBD2 aligns across 8 bases. Germline CDR1 reads GTSNPN; CDR2 reads SVGIG (reference sequence). The V gene end was trimmed by 0 bases and the J gene end by 6 bases; junction bases not matched to a gene: 6. The CDR3 loop spans 15 amino acids. CDR3 in amino acids: CAWSVGAGVAGELFF. DNA of the CDR3: TGTGCCTGGAGTGTAGGAGCGGGGGTGGCCGGGGAGCTGTTTTTT.

The chain uses TRBV3-1 (or the pseudogene TRBV3-2) and TRBJ1-6; D is uncertain. In germline, CDR1 is LGHDT, CDR2 YNNKEL (reference sequence). Trimming left V 5 bases short and J 7 bases short, with 9 bases between. The CDR3 length is 13 residues. CDR3 DNA sequence: TGTGCCAGCAGCTCCCAGACAAATTCACCCCTCCACTTT. It codes for CASSSQTNSPLHF.

This chain joins TRBV5-1 and TRBJ2-7, with TRBD1 matching over 9 bases. CDR3 length: 14 residues. In germline, CDR1 is SGHRS, CDR2 YFSETQ. V shed 3 bases and J 3 bases; nucleotides not matched to a gene: 4. The CDR3 DNA is TGCGCCAGCAGCTCCACAGGGGGCGTCTACGAGCAGTACTTC. Translation gives CASSSTGGVYEQYF.

As for this clone: A junction boundary mismatches the germline segment, possibly from a read error. The chain carries TRBV7-9 and TRBJ1-2, with D tentatively TRBD1 (6 bases). Germline-derived CDR1 and CDR2 are SEHNR and FQNEAQ (reference sequence). The CDR3 runs 13 residues. As DNA, the CDR3 is TGTGCCAGCAGCTTCGATGACAGGCAATCCCTTTCCTTC. This sequence encodes CASSFDDRQSLSF.